These T cell receptor beta chains were read from a single sample in a study of tumor and adjacent non-tumor tissue in lung cancer. TCRdb processed the multiplex PCR reads anew with MiXCR; each CDR3 protein has one entry. The repertoire includes about 200,000 distinct CDR3 sequences, around 70% of them detected once, and approximately 26% sits in the top ten. The sequenced material came from lung tumor tissue. The receptors were sampled from a man aged 55-75 years with non-small cell lung cancer. The conserved cysteine and the conserved F or W are not part of the CDR3 here. The order of the fields is CDR3 protein, V gene.

CDR3aa: ASSLVGSGGLYEQY; v_gene: TRBV11-3
CDR3aa: ASSYTSGTDSHLH; v_gene: TRBV6-5
CDR3aa: ASSPAYEQY; v_gene: TRBV6-2/TRBV6-3
CDR3aa: SAHSGRAGETQY; v_gene: TRBV20-1
CDR3aa: ASSYGRPSYEQY; v_gene: TRBV11-2
CDR3aa: ASENIGMNTEAF; v_gene: TRBV12-3/TRBV12-4
CDR3aa: ASSPDSDEQY; v_gene: TRBV4-2
CDR3aa: ACSSVAGTDTQY; v_gene: TRBV5-5
CDR3aa: ASSSGQGALNTEAF; v_gene: TRBV28
CDR3aa: ASSLGASGRALPF; v_gene: TRBV11-2
CDR3aa: ANREPNYGYT; v_gene: TRBV6-6
CDR3aa: SVALALNTEAF; v_gene: TRBV29-1
CDR3aa: ASRWSGPNDEQF; v_gene: TRBV11-3
CDR3aa: ASSLTPGLAYEWY; v_gene: TRBV11-2
CDR3aa: SARPMTGLGETQY; v_gene: TRBV20-1
CDR3aa: ASSWSGELF; v_gene: TRBV12-3/TRBV12-4
CDR3aa: SVFSRVGAYEQF; v_gene: TRBV20-1
CDR3aa: ASNLGQLNQPQH; v_gene: TRBV12-3/TRBV12-4
CDR3aa: ASIEGLYRPTNYGYT; v_gene: TRBV6-1
CDR3aa: SARGGQGAGEKLF; v_gene: TRBV20-1
CDR3aa: ASSSGGAGDGDRAYNEQF; v_gene: TRBV5-1
CDR3aa: ACSSNQYGYT; v_gene: TRBV5-4
CDR3aa: TSSESGSRGVAF; v_gene: TRBV6-1
CDR3aa: VSSLTWGYT; v_gene: TRBV11-3
CDR3aa: ANSLDAGGGNT; v_gene: TRBV11-1
CDR3aa: ASSLGPRFSYNEQF; v_gene: TRBV5-6
CDR3aa: DSSDVGGNTEAF; v_gene: TRBV6-1
CDR3aa: SAIDFPYNEQF; v_gene: TRBV20-1